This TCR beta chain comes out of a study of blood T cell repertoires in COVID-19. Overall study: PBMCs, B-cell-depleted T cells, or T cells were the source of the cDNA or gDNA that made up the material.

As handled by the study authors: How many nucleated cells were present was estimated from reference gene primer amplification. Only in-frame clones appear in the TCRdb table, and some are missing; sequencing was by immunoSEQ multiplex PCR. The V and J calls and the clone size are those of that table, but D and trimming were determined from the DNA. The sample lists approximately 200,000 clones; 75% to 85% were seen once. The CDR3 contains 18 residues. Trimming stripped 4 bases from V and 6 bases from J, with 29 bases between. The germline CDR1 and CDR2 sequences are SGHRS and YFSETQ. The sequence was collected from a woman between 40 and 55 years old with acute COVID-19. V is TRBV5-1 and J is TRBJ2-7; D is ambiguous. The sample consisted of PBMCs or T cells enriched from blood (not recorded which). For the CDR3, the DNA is TGCGCCAGCAGCCCCACGTGGGCAGGTGGCAGCTCATCGAGCGAGCAGTACTTC. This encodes CASSPTWAGGSSSSEQYF.